The entry that follows covers one TCR beta chain sequence. Its antigen remains unidentified. V lost 7 bases, J lost 6 bases, and 3 bases stayed unmatched. Germline CDR1 reads GTSNPN; CDR2 reads SVGIG (reference sequence). The CDR3 runs to 12 residues. These data originate in a study of CD8+CD57+ T cells in acquired aplastic anemia. Background on the study: Sorted CD4+ and CD8+ cells gave a mean 3.2 ug DNA, range roughly 0.2 to 27.4 ug. Healthy donors had, on average, around 10 million reads for their CD4+ cells. Study conclusions and caveats: Sharing between patients and controls was observed for twenty-nine CD8+ CDR3 sequences.

Profiles of TCR beta VDJ and CDR3 were generated from a genomic DNA template. TCRdb reprocessed the reads via MiXCR and lists one record per CDR3 protein. This table has roughly 40,000 distinct CDR3 sequences, 65% to 70% appearing once. The sample taken for sequencing was sorted CD4+, CD8+, or CD8+CD57+ T cells (not recorded which) from PBMCs. The TCR was taken from a human donor in good health, serving as a control. The chain recombines TRBV30 with TRBJ1-6; 7 bases agree with TRBD1. The CDR3 DNA reads TGTGCCTTAAGACAGGGTAATTCACCCCTCCACTTT. It is translated as CALRQGNSPLHF. Full variable domain (remainder filled in from reference TRBV30 and TRBJ1-6): SQTIHQWPATLVQPVGSPLSLECTVEGTSNPNLYWYRQAAGRGLQLLFYSVGIGQISSEVPQNLSASRPQDRQFILSSKKLLLSDSGFYLCALRQGNSPLHFGNGTRLTVT.